A single sample is the source of the 7 T cell receptor beta chains below, sequenced in a study of human thymus T cells. The method was immunoSEQ multiplex PCR; TCRdb's version includes in-frame clones alone and lacks a portion of them. The sample shows some 40,000 clones, 94% of them seen only once. Sequencing input: blood. The receptors here all came from a boy younger than two with a congenital heart defect but otherwise immunologically healthy.

The gene calls are TRBV28 and TRBJ1-3, with D possibly matching TRBD1 (5 bases). There are 14 residues in the CDR3. Germline V CDR1 and CDR2: MDHEN, SYDVKM. The germline V and J ends were trimmed by 8 bases and 1 base, with 12 bases remaining between them. CDR3 bases: TGTGCCAGCGGTATGCAGGGTTCTGGAAACACCATATATTTT. Its protein is CASGMQGSGNTIYF. Complete variable domain (other parts from reference TRBV28 and TRBJ1-3): DVKVTQSSRYLVKRTGEKVFLECVQDMDHENMFWYRQDPGLGLRLIYFSYDVKMKEKGDIPEGYSVSREKKERFSLILESASTNQTSMYLCASGMQGSGNTIYFGEGSWLTVV.

This clone is a singleton in its sample. The rearrangement joins TRBV7-9 to TRBJ1-2, with no clear D. Germline V gives CDR1 SEHNR, CDR2 FQNEAQ (reference sequence). The CDR3 extends over 14 amino acids. The V end was cut by 1 base, the J end by 4 bases, with 10 bases between. The CDR3 nucleotides read TGTGCCAGCAGCTTAGATGGCACCTTCTATGGCTACACCTTC. Its protein is CASSLDGTFYGYTF. Variable domain in full (rest from reference TRBV7-9 and TRBJ1-2): DTGVSQNPRHKITKRGQNVTFRCDPISEHNRLYWYRQTLGQGPEFLTYFQNEAQLEKSRLLSDRFSAERPKGSFSTLEIQRTEQGDSAMYLCASSLDGTFYGYTFGSGTRLTVV.

The chain recombines TRBV29-1 with TRBJ1-2, with 9 nucleotides matching TRBD1. Germline trimming cut 6 bases from V and 0 bases from J; bases unmatched to any gene: 5. CDR1 and CDR2 (germline): SQVTM, ANQGSEA. The length of the CDR3 is 14 residues. Here the CDR3 reads CSVPRQGANYGYTF. In DNA, the CDR3 is TGCAGCGTCCCCAGACAGGGGGCTAACTATGGCTACACCTTC.

This rearrangement joins TRBV4-3 to TRBJ2-7; D unclear. The CDR3 sequence is 14 residues long. V was cut by 1 base and J by 5 bases, with 12 bases left in between. Germline CDR1 and CDR2: LGHNA and YSLEER. Here the CDR3 reads CASSQGQYFDEQYF. In nucleotides, the CDR3 is TGCGCCAGCAGCCAAGGACAATACTTCGACGAGCAGTACTTC.

The chain recombines TRBV4-3 with TRBJ2-1; TRBD1 matches at 9 bases. V trimming: 0 bases; J trimming: 7 bases; junction bases outside the gene matches: 4. Per the germline V gene, CDR1 is LGHNA and CDR2 is YSLEER. The CDR3 contains 15 residues. CDR3 bases: TGCGCCAGCAGCCAAGAACAGGGGGCGCGAAATGAGCAGTTCTTC. Translating gives CASSQEQGARNEQFF.

The rearrangement links TRBV5-1 to TRBJ2-2, with a tentative D call TRBD1 (6 bases). Trimming pared 4 bases from V and 6 bases from J, leaving 10 bases between. Germline V gene data show CDR1 as SGHRS and CDR2 as YFSETQ. The CDR3 totals 13 residues. The CDR3, as DNA: TGCGCCAGCAGCCGACAGGATGCCGGGGAGCTGTTTTTT. The encoded protein is CASSRQDAGELFF.

The chain joins TRBV14 to TRBJ2-7; 9 positions agree with TRBD1. V was clipped by 4 bases and J by 5 bases; unmatched bases: 6. The germline CDR1 and CDR2 sequences are SGHDN and FVKESK. The CDR3 loop spans 14 amino acids. CDR3 region: CASSPYRGLNEQYF. The DNA of the CDR3 is TGTGCCAGCAGCCCATACAGGGGGCTCAACGAGCAGTACTTC.